This T cell receptor beta chain was recovered during a study of regulatory T cells in long-lasting Graves disease. Sequencing libraries for TCR beta were prepared with iRepertoire HTBI primers and Arm-PCR of CDR3 regions. TCRdb fed the multiplex PCR reads into MiXCR, producing one record per CDR3 protein. Of 350,000 to 500,000 distinct CDR3 sequences in the sample, about a sixth were seen once. The table lists this clonotype with a few counts. Regarding time point: newly diagnosed GD, antithyroid drugs for less than 3 months. PBMCs provided the RNA from which the TCR library was made. The CDR3 totals 14 residues. V was shortened by 0 bases and J by 4 bases, with 13 bases between the two germline ends. Germline values: CDR1 SQVTM, CDR2 ANQGSEA. These data also featured in a second study, about T cells in Graves' hyperthyroidism and ophthalmopathy. From that report: Lactation, pregnancy, other autoimmune disease or uncontrolled infection excluded patients.

This sequence was found in a woman aged 30 to 39 with Graves disease. The V gene is TRBV29-1, the J gene TRBJ2-7; D gene uncertain. The material sequenced was peripheral blood mononuclear cells (PBMCs), taken at new diagnosis, from a patient treated with antithyroid drugs. CDR3: CSVEDSGSSYEQYF. In DNA form, the CDR3 reads TGCAGCGTTGAAGATTCAGGATCTTCGTACGAGCAGTACTTC.